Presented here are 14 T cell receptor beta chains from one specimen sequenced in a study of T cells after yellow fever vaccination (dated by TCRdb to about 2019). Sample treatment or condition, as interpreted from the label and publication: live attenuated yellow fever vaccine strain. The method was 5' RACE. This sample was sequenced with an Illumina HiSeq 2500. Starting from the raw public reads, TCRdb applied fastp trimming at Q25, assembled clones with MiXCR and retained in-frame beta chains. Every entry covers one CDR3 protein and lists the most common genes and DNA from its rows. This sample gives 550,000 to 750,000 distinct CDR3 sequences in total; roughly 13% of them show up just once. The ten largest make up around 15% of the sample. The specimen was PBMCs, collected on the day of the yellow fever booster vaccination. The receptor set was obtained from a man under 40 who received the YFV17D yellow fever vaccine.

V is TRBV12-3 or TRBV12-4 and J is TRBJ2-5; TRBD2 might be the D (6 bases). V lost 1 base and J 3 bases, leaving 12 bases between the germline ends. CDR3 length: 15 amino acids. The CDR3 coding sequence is TGTGCCAGCAGTTTAGGGACTACGTTAAAAGAGACCCAGTACTTC. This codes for CASSLGTTLKETQYF.

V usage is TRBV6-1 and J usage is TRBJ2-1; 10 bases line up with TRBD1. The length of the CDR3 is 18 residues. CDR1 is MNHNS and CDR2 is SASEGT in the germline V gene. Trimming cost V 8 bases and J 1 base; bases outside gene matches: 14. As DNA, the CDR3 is TGTGCCAGCGTACCGGGACAGGGGATTGGAAAGTCCTACAATGAGCAGTTCTTC. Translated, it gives CASVPGQGIGKSYNEQFF.

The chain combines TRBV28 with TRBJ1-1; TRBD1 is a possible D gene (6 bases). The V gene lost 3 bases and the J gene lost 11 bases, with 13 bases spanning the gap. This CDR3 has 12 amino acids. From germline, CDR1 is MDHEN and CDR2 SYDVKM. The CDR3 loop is CASSLVTGSAFF. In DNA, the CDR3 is TGTGCCAGCAGTTTGGTGACAGGTTCGGCTTTCTTT.

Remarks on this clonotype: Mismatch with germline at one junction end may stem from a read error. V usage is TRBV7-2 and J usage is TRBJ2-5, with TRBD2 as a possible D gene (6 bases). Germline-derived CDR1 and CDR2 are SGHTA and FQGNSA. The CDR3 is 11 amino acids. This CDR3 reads CASSPRRALFF. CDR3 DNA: TGTGCCAGCAGCCCCCGGAGGGCCCTCTTCTTC.

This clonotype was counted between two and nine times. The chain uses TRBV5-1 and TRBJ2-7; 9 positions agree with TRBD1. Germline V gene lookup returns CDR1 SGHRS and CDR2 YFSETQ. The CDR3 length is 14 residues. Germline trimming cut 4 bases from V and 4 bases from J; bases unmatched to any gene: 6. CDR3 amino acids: CASSEQGAFYEQYF. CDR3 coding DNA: TGCGCCAGCAGCGAACAGGGGGCGTTTTACGAGCAGTACTTC.

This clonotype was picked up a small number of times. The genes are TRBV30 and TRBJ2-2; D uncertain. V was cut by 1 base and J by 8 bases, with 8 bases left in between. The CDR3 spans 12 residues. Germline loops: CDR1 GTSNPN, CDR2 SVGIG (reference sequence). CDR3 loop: CAWSAFSGELFF. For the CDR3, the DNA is TGTGCCTGGAGTGCCTTTTCGGGGGAGCTGTTTTTT. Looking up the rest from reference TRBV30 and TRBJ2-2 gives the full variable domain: SQTIHQWPATLVQPVGSPLSLECTVEGTSNPNLYWYRQAAGRGLQLLFYSVGIGQISSEVPQNLSASRPQDRQFILSSKKLLLSDSGFYLCAWSAFSGELFFGEGSRLTVL.

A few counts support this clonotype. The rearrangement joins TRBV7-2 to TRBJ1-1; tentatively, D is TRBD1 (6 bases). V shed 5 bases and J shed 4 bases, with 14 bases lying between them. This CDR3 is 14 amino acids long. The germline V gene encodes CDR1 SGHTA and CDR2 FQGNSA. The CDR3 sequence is CASSRPGVSTEAFF. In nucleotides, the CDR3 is TGTGCCAGCAGCCGACCAGGGGTTAGCACTGAAGCTTTCTTT.

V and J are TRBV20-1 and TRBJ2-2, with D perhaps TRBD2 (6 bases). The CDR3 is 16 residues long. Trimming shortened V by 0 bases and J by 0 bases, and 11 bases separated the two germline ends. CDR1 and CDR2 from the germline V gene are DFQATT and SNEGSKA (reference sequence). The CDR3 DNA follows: TGCAGTGCTAGAGATCATATAGCGGCGAACACCGGGGAGCTGTTTTTT. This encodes CSARDHIAANTGELFF.

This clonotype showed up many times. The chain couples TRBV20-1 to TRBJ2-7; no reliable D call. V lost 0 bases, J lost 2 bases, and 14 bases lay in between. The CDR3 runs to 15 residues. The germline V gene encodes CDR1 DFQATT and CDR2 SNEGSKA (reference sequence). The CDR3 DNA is TGCAGTGCTAGAGATATCGTCTTCCTCGCCTACGAGCAGTACTTC. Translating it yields CSARDIVFLAYEQYF.

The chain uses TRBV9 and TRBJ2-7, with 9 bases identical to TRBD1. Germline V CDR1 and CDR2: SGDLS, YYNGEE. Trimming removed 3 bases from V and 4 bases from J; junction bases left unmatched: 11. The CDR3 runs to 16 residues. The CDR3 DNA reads TGTGCCAGCAGCGCGGACTTGGGACAGGGTGGGTACGAGCAGTACTTC. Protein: CASSADLGQGGYEQYF.

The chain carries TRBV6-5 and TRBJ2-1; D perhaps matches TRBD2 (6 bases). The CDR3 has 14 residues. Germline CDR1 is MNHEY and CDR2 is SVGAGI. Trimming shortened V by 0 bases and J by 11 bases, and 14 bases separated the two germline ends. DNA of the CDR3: TGTGCCAGCAGTTACTCCTTAGCGGATGTAAAGCAGTTCTTC. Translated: CASSYSLADVKQFF.

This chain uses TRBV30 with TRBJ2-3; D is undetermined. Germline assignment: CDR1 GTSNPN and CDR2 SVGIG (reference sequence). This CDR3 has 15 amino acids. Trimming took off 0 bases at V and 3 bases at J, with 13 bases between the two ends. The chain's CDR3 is CAWSVLVGRTDTQYF. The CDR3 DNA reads TGTGCCTGGAGTGTACTCGTGGGCCGAACAGATACGCAGTATTTT.

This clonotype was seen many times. CDR3 amino acids: CATSRDRETQYF. For the CDR3, the DNA is TGTGCCACCAGCAGAGATAGAGAGACCCAGTACTTC. The chain combines TRBV15 with TRBJ2-5, with D uncertain. The CDR3 contains 12 residues. V lost 0 bases, J lost 4 bases, and 3 bases lay in between. Germline CDR1 reads LNHNV; CDR2 reads YYDKDF (reference sequence).

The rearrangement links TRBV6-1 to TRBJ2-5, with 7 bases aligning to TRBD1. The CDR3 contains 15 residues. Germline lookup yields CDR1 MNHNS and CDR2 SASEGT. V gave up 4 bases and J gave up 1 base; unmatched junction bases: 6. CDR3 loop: CASSGPDRAQETQYF. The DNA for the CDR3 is TGTGCCAGCAGTGGCCCTGACAGGGCCCAAGAGACCCAGTACTTC.